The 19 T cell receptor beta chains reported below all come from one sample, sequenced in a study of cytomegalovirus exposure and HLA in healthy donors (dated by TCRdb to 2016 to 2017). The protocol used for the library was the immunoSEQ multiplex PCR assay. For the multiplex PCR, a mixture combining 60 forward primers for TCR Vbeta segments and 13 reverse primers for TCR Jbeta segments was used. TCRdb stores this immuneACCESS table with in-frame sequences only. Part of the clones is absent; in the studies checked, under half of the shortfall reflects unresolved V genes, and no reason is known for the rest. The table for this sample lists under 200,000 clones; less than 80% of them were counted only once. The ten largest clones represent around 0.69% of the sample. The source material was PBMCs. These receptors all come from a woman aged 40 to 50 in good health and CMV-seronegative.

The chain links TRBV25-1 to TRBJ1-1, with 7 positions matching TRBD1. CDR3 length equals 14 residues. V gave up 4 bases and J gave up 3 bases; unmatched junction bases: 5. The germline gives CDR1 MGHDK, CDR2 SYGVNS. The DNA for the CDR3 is TGTGCCAGCAGTGGTCGACAGGGTTACACTGAAGCTTTCTTT. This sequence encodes CASSGRQGYTEAFF.

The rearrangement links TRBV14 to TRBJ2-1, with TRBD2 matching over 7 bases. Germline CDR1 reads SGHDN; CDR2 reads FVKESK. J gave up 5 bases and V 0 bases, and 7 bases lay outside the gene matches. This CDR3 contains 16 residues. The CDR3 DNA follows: TGTGCCAGCAGCCAAGAAGGCGGGGGTATAAACAATGAGCAGTTCTTC. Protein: CASSQEGGGINNEQFF.

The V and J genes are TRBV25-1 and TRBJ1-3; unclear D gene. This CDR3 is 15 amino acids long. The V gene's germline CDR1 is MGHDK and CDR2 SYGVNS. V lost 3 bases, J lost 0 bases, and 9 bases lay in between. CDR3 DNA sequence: TGTGCCAGCAGTGATCAAGGGAGCTCTGGAAACACCATATATTTT. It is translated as CASSDQGSSGNTIYF. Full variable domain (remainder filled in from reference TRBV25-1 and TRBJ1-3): EADIYQTPRYLVIGTGKKITLECSQTMGHDKMYWYQQDPGMELHLIHYSYGVNSTEKGDLSSESTVSRIRTEHFPLTLESARPSHTSQYLCASSDQGSSGNTIYFGEGSWLTVV.

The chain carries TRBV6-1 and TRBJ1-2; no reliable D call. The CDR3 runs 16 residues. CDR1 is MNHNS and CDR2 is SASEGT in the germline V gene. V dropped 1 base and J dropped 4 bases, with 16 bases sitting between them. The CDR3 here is CASSEERIGLGYGYTF. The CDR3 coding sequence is TGTGCCAGCAGTGAAGAACGGATAGGACTGGGCTATGGCTACACCTTC.

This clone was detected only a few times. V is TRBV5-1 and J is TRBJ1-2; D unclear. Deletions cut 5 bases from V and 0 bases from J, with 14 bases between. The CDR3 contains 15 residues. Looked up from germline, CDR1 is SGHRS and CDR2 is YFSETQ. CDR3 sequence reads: CASSLYSQANYGYTF. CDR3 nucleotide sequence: TGCGCCAGCAGTCTATACAGCCAGGCTAACTATGGCTACACCTTC.

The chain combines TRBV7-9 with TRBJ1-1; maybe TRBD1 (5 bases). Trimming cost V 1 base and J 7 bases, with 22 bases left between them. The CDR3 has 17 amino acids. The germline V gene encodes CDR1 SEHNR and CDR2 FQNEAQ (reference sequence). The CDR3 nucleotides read TGTGCCAGCAGCTTAGGCAGGAGCAGGGAAGGTGGGAATGAAGCTTTCTTT. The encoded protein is CASSLGRSREGGNEAFF. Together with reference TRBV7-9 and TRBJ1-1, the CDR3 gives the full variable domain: DTGVSQNPRHKITKRGQNVTFRCDPISEHNRLYWYRQTLGQGPEFLTYFQNEAQLEKSRLLSDRFSAERPKGSFSTLEIQRTEQGDSAMYLCASSLGRSREGGNEAFFGQGTRLTVV.

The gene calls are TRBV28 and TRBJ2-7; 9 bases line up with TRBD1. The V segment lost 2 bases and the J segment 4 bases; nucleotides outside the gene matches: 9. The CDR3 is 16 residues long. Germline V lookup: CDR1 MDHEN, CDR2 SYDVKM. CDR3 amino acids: CASSLITGTGTYEQYF. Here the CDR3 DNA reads TGTGCCAGCAGTTTAATTACCGGGACAGGGACTTACGAGCAGTACTTC.

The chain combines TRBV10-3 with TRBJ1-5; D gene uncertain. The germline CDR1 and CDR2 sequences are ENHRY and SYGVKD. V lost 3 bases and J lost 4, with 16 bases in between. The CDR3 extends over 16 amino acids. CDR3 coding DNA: TGTGCCATCAGTGACCCTCGGGAGGCAGGTAATCAGCCCCAGCATTTT. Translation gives CAISDPREAGNQPQHF.

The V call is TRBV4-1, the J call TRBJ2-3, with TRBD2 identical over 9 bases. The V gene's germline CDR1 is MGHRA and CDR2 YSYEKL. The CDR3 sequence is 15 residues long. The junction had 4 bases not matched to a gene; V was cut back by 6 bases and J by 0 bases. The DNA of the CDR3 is TGCGCCAGCAGACCACTAGCGGGTAGCACAGATACGCAGTATTTT. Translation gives CASRPLAGSTDTQYF.

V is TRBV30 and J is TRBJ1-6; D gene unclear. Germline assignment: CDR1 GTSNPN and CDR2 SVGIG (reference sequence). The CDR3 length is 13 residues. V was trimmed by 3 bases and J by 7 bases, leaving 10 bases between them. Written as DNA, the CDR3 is TGTGCCTGGAGCGGCGGTGGGAATTCACCCCTCCACTTT. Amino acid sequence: CAWSGGGNSPLHF.

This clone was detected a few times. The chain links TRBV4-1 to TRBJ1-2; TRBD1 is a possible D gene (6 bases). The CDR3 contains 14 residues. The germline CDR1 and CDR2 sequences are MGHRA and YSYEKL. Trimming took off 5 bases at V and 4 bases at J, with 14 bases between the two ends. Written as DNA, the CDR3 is TGCGCCAGCAGCATTCGACAGGAACCCTATGGCTACACCTTC. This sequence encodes CASSIRQEPYGYTF.

CDR3 coding DNA: TGTGCCAGTAGGCGGACAGGGGGCGAGTCTAACTATGGCTACACCTTC. It specifies CASRRTGGESNYGYTF. The chain carries TRBV19 and TRBJ1-2; 11 bases align to TRBD1. Germline CDR1 and CDR2: LNHDA and SQIVND (reference sequence). The V gene end was trimmed by 6 bases and the J gene end by 0 bases; junction bases not matched to a gene: 6. The CDR3 runs to 16 residues.

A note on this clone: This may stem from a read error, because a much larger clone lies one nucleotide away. The CDR3 sequence is CAWRRQGTSHEQYF. The CDR3 bases are TGTGCCTGGCGCCGACAGGGGACCTCCCACGAGCAGTACTTC. The chain employs TRBV30 and TRBJ2-7, with TRBD1 identical over 8 bases. Germline V gene lookup returns CDR1 GTSNPN and CDR2 SVGIG (reference sequence). This CDR3 spans 14 amino acids.

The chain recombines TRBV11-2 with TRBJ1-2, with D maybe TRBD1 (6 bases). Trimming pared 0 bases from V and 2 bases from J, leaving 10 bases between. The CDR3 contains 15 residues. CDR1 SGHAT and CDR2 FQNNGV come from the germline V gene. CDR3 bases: TGTGCCAGCAGCTTAGAGACAGGACCCAACTATGGCTACACCTTC. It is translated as CASSLETGPNYGYTF.

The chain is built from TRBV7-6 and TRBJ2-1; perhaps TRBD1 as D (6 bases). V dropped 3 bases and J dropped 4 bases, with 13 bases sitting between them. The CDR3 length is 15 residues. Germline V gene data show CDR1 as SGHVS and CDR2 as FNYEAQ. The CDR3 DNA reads TGTGCCAGCAGCTTGGCAGGGGTCGGGTACAATGAGCAGTTCTTC. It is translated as CASSLAGVGYNEQFF.

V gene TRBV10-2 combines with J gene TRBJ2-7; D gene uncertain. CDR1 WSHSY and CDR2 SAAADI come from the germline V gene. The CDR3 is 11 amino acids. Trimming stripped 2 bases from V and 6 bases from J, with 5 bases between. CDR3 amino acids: CASSENLEQYF. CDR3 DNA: TGCGCCAGCAGTGAGAATCTCGAGCAGTACTTC.

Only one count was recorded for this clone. As DNA, the CDR3 is TGTGCCAGCAGTCCACACTTGGGGACAGCCAATCAGCCCCAGCATTTT. This sequence encodes CASSPHLGTANQPQHF. The J gene is TRBJ1-5, the V gene TRBV2, with 7 bases aligning to TRBD1. This CDR3 spans 16 amino acids. The ends lost 5 bases at V and 3 bases at J; junction bases unmatched: 10. CDR1 and CDR2 from the germline V gene are SNHLY and FYNNEI.

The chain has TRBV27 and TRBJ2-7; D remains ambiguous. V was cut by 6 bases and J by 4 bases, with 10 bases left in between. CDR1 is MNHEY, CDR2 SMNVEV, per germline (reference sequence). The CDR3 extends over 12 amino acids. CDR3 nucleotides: TGTGCCAGCAGCCCCGGCAGGTACGAGCAGTACTTC. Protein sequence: CASSPGRYEQYF.

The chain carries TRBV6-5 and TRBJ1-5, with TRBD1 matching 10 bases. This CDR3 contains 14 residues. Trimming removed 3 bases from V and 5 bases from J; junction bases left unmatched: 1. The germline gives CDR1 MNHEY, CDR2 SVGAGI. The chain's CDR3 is CASSYGTGDQPQHF. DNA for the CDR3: TGTGCCAGCAGTTATGGGACAGGGGATCAGCCCCAGCATTTT.